This TCR beta chain was captured by sequencing in a study of cytomegalovirus exposure and HLA in healthy donors. Study-wide results and caveats: Published work reported that the classifier diagnosed cytomegalovirus status with high specificity and sensitivity. According to a subsequent analysis, TCR clusters from the first cohort were inclined to appear together in the 120 validation repertoires.

Concerning this clone: Its specificity is unknown.

Assay: immunoSEQ multiplex PCR; the TCRdb copy retains only in-frame clones and omits some. The sample carries about 140,000 clones, approximately 84% recorded once. The CDR3 consists of 14 residues. The junction had 6 bases not matched to a gene; V was cut back by 7 bases and J by 3 bases. Per germline, CDR1 MNHNS and CDR2 SASEGT. The sequenced sample was PBMCs. The chain has TRBV6-1 and TRBJ2-3; TRBD2 matches 8 bases. This receptor was obtained from a woman in her 30s in good health and CMV-seronegative. The CDR3 loop is CASIQRGPTDTQYF. As DNA, the CDR3 is TGTGCCAGCATTCAGCGGGGGCCAACAGATACGCAGTATTTT.